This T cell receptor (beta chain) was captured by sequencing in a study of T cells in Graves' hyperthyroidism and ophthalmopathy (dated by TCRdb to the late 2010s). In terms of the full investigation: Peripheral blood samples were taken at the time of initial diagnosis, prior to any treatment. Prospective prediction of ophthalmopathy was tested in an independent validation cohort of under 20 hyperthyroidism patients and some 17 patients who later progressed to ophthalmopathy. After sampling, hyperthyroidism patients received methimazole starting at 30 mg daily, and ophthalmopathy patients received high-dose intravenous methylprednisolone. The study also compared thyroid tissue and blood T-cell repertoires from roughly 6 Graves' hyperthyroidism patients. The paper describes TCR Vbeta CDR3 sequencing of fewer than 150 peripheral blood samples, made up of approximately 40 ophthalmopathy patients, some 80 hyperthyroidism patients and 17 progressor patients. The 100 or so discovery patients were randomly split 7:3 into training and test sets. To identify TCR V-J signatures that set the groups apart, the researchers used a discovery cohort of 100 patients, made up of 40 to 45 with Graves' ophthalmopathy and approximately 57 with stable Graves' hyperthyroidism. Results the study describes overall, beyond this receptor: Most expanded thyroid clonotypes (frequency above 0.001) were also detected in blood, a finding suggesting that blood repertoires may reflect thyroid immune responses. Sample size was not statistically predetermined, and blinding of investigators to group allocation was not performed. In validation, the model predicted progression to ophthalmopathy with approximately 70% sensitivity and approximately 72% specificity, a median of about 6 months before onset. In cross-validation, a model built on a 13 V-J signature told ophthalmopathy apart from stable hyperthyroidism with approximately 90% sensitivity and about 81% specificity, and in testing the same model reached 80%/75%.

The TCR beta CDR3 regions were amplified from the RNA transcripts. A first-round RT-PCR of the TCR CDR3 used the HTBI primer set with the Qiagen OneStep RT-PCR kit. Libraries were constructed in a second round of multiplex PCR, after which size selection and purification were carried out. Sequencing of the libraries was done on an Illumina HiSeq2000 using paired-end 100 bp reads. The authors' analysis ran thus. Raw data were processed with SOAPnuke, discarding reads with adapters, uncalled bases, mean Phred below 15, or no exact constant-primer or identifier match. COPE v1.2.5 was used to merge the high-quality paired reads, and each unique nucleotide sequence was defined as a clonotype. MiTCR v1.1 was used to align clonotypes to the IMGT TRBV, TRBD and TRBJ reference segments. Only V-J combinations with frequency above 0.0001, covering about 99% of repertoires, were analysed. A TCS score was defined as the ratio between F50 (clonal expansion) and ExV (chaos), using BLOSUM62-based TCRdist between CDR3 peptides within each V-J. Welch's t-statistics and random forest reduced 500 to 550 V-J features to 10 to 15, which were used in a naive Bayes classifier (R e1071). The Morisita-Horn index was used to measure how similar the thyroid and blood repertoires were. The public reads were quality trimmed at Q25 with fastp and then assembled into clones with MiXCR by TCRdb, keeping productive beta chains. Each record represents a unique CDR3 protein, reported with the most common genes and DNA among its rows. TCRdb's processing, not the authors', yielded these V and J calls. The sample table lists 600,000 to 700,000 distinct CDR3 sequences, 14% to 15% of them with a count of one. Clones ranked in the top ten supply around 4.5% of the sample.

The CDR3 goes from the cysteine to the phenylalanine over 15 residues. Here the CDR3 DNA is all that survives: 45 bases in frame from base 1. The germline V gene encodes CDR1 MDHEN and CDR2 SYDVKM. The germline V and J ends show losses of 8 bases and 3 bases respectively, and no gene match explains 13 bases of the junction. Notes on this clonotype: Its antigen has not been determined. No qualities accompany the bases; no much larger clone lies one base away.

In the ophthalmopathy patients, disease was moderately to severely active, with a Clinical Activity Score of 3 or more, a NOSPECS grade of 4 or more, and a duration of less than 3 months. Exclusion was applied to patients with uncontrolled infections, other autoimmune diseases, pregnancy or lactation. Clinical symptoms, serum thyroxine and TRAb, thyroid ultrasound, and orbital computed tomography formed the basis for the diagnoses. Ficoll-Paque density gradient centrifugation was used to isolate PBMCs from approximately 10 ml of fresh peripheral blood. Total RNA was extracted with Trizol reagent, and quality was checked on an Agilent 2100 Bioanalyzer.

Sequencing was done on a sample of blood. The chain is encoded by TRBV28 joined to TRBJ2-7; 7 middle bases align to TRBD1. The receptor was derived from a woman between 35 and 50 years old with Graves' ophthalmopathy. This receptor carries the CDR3 CASGPPGRGYYEQYF. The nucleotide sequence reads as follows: TGTGCCAGCGGTCCCCCGGGCAGGGGGTACTACGAGCAGTACTTC.